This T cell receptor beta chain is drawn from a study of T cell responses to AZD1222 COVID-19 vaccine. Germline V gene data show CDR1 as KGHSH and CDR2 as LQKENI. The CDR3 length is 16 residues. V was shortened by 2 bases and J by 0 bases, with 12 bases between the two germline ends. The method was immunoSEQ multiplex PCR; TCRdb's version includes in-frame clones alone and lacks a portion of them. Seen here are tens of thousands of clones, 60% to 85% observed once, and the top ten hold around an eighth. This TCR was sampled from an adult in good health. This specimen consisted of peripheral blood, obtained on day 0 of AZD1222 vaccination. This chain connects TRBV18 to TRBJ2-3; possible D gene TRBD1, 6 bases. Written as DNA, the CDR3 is TGTGCCAGCTCACCATCCGGGACAACTAGCACAGATACGCAGTATTTT. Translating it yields CASSPSGTTSTDTQYF.